This T cell receptor (beta chain) is drawn from a study of T-cell memory formation after mild COVID-19. Libraries for TCRalpha and TCRbeta carried sample barcodes and unique molecular identifiers via 5'RACE. TCRdb passed the 5' RACE reads through MiXCR, listing each CDR3 protein once. The data show more than 350,000 distinct CDR3 sequences, more than 20% seen once. V gave up 5 bases and J gave up 1 base, with 17 bases separating them. This CDR3 is 16 amino acids long. Germline CDR1 reads SGHTA; CDR2 reads FQGTGA. Study conclusions and caveats: The study found balanced CD4/CD8 in clones contracting day 15 to 85 and a CD4+ lean in later expanders.

Details on this clonotype: What it binds is not known.

The source is an adult woman who had mild COVID-19 (a few samples of this study predate the infection). Cell type and time point are not known. The source material was PBMCs or a T cell subset sorted from them (not recorded which). The J gene is TRBJ2-5, the V gene TRBV7-3; D call uncertain. The chain's CDR3 is CASSPGLFSVQETQYF. For the CDR3, the DNA is TGTGCCAGCAGCCCCGGCTTATTCTCTGTCCAAGAGACCCAGTACTTC.